This is a list of T cell receptor beta chains from one sample in a study of blood T cell repertoires in COVID-19. Measured with immunoSEQ multiplex PCR; TCRdb has only the in-frame clones, and not every one. This table has around 210,000 clones, 84% appearing once. The sequencing sample was made of peripheral blood. These receptors all stem from a human donor in a cohort sampled during active COVID-19. The CDR3 runs from the conserved cysteine through the conserved F or W. The D gene is left open where the match is weak. Rows give clone size only sometimes, using once, few, many, or a class for an expanded clone.

CDR3nt: TGTGCCAGTAGTCCTCGGGACAAGAGGCGCTCTGGGGCCAACGTCCTGACTTTC
CDR3aa: CASSPRDKRRSGANVLTF
d_gene: NA
j_gene: TRBJ2-6
v_gene: TRBV19
abundance: NA

CDR3nt: TGTGCCAGTAGTATTACCGGGGATTCCGGGGAGCTGTTTTTT
CDR3aa: CASSITGDSGELFF
d_gene: NA
j_gene: TRBJ2-2
v_gene: TRBV19
abundance: NA

CDR3nt: TGTGCCAGCTCACCAGCGGGAGGGTCCGAGCAGTTCTTC
CDR3aa: CASSPAGGSEQFF
d_gene: TRBD2
j_gene: TRBJ2-1
v_gene: TRBV18
abundance: NA

CDR3nt: TGTGCCAGCAGTGTCCCGCGGGAGAGCTACGAGCAGTACTTC
CDR3aa: CASSVPRESYEQYF
d_gene: TRBD2
j_gene: TRBJ2-7
v_gene: TRBV2
abundance: NA

CDR3nt: TGTGCCAGCAGCTCAGGGTTGAACACTGAAGCTTTCTTT
CDR3aa: CASSSGLNTEAFF
d_gene: NA
j_gene: TRBJ1-1
v_gene: TRBV7-2
abundance: NA

CDR3nt: TGTGCCTGGAGCGGACAGACTAAACGTAATTCACCCCTCCACTTT
CDR3aa: CAWSGQTKRNSPLHF
d_gene: NA
j_gene: TRBJ1-6
v_gene: TRBV30
abundance: NA

CDR3nt: TGTGCCAGCAGGCCCTCGGGGGGGGCTCACGAGCAGTACTTC
CDR3aa: CASRPSGGAHEQYF
d_gene: TRBD2
j_gene: TRBJ2-7
v_gene: TRBV28
abundance: NA

CDR3nt: TGTGCCAGCAGCCTCGGGACAGGGGGCTCCTACGAGCAGTACTTC
CDR3aa: CASSLGTGGSYEQYF
d_gene: TRBD1
j_gene: TRBJ2-7
v_gene: TRBV11-2
abundance: NA

CDR3nt: TGTGCCAGTAGTATATCCGGTTATAGCAATCAGCCCCAGCATTTT
CDR3aa: CASSISGYSNQPQHF
d_gene: NA
j_gene: TRBJ1-5
v_gene: TRBV19
abundance: NA

CDR3nt: TGTGCCAGCAGTTTCACTAGCGGAGAGTCCTACGAGCAGTACTTC
CDR3aa: CASSFTSGESYEQYF
d_gene: TRBD2
j_gene: TRBJ2-7
v_gene: TRBV14
abundance: NA

CDR3nt: TGTGCCAGCAGTCGCGTGTTGAGGGTGGGCTACGAGCAGTACTTC
CDR3aa: CASSRVLRVGYEQYF
d_gene: NA
j_gene: TRBJ2-7
v_gene: TRBV27
abundance: NA

CDR3nt: TGTGCCAGCAGCTTACTGGGGACTAGCGGGAGGCTGAGCACAGATACGCAGTATTTT
CDR3aa: CASSLLGTSGRLSTDTQYF
d_gene: TRBD2
j_gene: TRBJ2-3
v_gene: TRBV7-4
abundance: NA

CDR3nt: TGCGCCAGCAGCCGGGTCGGAGGGGCGAGCTCCTACGAGCAGTACTTC
CDR3aa: CASSRVGGASSYEQYF
d_gene: NA
j_gene: TRBJ2-7
v_gene: TRBV5-1
abundance: once

CDR3nt: TGTGCCAGCAGTTCCCGGGACAGGGGCTACGAGCAGTACTTC
CDR3aa: CASSSRDRGYEQYF
d_gene: TRBD1
j_gene: TRBJ2-7
v_gene: TRBV27
abundance: NA

CDR3nt: TGTGCCAGCAGTTCCCGGACAGAGCGAGATTTT
CDR3aa: CASSSRTERDF
d_gene: NA
j_gene: TRBJ2-2
v_gene: TRBV12-3/TRBV12-4
abundance: NA

CDR3nt: TGTGCCAGCAGTCTACGACTAGCGGGATCAGATACGCAGTATTTT
CDR3aa: CASSLRLAGSDTQYF
d_gene: TRBD2
j_gene: TRBJ2-3
v_gene: TRBV28
abundance: NA

CDR3nt: TGCGCCAGCAGCTTCAATCCAGCGGGAAATGAAAAACTGTTTTTT
CDR3aa: CASSFNPAGNEKLFF
d_gene: NA
j_gene: TRBJ1-4
v_gene: TRBV5-1
abundance: once

CDR3nt: TGTGCCAGCAGTTACTCGTGGAGCAACACCGGGGAGCTGTTTTTT
CDR3aa: CASSYSWSNTGELFF
d_gene: NA
j_gene: TRBJ2-2
v_gene: TRBV6-2/TRBV6-3
abundance: NA